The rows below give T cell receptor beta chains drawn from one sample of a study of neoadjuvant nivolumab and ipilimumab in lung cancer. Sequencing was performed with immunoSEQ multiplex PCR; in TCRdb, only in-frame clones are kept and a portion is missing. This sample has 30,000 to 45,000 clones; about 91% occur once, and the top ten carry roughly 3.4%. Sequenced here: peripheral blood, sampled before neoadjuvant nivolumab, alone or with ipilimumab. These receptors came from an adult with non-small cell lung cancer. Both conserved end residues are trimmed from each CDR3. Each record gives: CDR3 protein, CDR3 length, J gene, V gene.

ASSSRTSGIGNEQF 14 TRBJ2-1 TRBV7-2
ASSLVAPGQYNEQF 14 TRBJ2-1 TRBV7-6
ASSSGLVPDTQY 12 TRBJ2-3 TRBV27
ASILHSSYNEQF 12 TRBJ2-1 TRBV6-1
ASSLSSGYIYNEQF 14 TRBJ2-1 TRBV11-2
ASSSGLAGVGEQF 13 TRBJ2-1 TRBV5-1
ASSLRLAGNNEQF 13 TRBJ2-1 TRBV5-6
ASSFSAEAF 9 TRBJ1-1 TRBV7-2
ATGSTGRLEQF 11 TRBJ2-1 TRBV6-5
ASSEGETVYGYT 12 TRBJ1-2 TRBV6-1
ASSIDNVQAYNEQF 14 TRBJ2-1 TRBV19
ASSLFSPRGVLF 12 TRBJ2-2 TRBV5-6
ASKSYEQY 8 TRBJ2-7 TRBV6-1
ASCRTSGMRETQY 13 TRBJ2-5 TRBV5-1
ATSRGRVGTGELF 13 TRBJ2-2 TRBV15
AWSVPRGAGGGDTQY 15 TRBJ2-3 TRBV30
ASSRDSYEQY 10 TRBJ2-7 TRBV2
ATSRGGTATSSYEQY 15 TRBJ2-7 TRBV15
ASSLDGKNEQF 11 TRBJ2-1 TRBV11-3
ASSPTGHRDEQY 12 TRBJ2-7 TRBV5-1
ASSLKREGNEQF 12 TRBJ2-1 TRBV11-1
ASRAYNEQF 9 TRBJ2-1 TRBV6-6
SVVAGEGQETQY 12 TRBJ2-5 TRBV29-1
ASSLRADTQY 10 TRBJ2-3 TRBV5-1
ASSPNGPLSENEQF 14 TRBJ2-1 TRBV11-3
ASSERGRGEEQY 12 TRBJ2-7 TRBV6-1
AWTREGLAGSVDTQY 15 TRBJ2-3 TRBV30